The present T cell receptor (beta chain) was sequenced within a study of regulatory T cells in long-lasting Graves disease. Assembly of TCR beta libraries relied on iRepertoire HTBI primers together with Arm-PCR of CDR3 regions. MiXCR, run by TCRdb on the multiplex PCR reads, gives a single entry per CDR3 protein. Of 600,000 to 650,000 distinct CDR3 sequences in the sample, 15% to 20% were seen once. Study outcomes and limitations: Persistent-disease Graves' patients showed less TCR diversity than new cases.

The CDR3 covers 15 residues. Germline-derived CDR1 and CDR2 are MDHEN and SYDVKM. The V end lost 4 bases, the J end lost 4 bases, and 16 bases lay between the germline ends. This clonotype was seen at least ten times. Its antigen is still unknown. Time point reported: newly diagnosed GD, antithyroid drugs for less than 3 months. Researchers made the TCR library from RNA that was extracted from PBMCs. Recruitment took place at an endocrinology department in Xi'an, China. This same sample was also taken into another study, of T cells in Graves' hyperthyroidism and ophthalmopathy. Per that study: Most thyroid clonotypes expanded above 0.001 were also detected in blood.

The sequence derives from a woman aged 25 to 39 with Graves disease. The chain carries TRBV28 and TRBJ1-2; D is perhaps TRBD1 (6 bases). The source was peripheral blood mononuclear cells (PBMCs), collected at new diagnosis, from a patient treated with antithyroid drugs. The CDR3 DNA follows: TGTGCCAGCAGTTCGGGGCAGGGGCGTATCTATGGCTACACCTTC. Its protein product is CASSSGQGRIYGYTF.